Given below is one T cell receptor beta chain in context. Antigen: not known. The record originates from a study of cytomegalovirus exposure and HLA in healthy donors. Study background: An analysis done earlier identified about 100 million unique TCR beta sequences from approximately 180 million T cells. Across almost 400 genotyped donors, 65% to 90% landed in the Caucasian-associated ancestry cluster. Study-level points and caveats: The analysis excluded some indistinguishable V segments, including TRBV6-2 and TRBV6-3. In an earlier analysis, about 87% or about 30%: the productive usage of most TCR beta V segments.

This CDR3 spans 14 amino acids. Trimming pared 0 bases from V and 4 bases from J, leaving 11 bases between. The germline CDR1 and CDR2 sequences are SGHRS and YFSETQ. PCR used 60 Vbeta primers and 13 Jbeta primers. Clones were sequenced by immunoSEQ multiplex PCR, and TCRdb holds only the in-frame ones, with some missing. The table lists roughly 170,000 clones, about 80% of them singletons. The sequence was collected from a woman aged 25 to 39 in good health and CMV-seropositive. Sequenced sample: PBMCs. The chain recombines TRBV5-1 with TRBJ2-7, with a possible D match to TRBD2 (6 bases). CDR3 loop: CASSLAWDSYEQYF. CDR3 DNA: TGCGCCAGCAGCTTGGCCTGGGACTCTTACGAGCAGTACTTC.